These 15 T cell receptor beta chains were sequenced from one sample in a study of beta chain features in type 1 diabetes. Every bit of the isolated RNA underwent reverse transcription, so sequencing read expressed TCRB transcripts. Method: immunoSEQ multiplex PCR; TCRdb's copy keeps in-frame clones and lacks some. Altogether about 150,000 clones are present, about 9.8% being singletons, with the ten largest covering 2.3%. Specimen: central memory CD4+ T cells from blood. The source of these receptors is a woman aged 18 to 35 in good health.

This clone was seen only a few times. V gene TRBV20-1 combines with J gene TRBJ2-5; D remains unclear. V was pared by 6 bases and J by 5 bases, with 7 bases between. The CDR3 consists of 10 residues. Per germline, CDR1 DFQATT and CDR2 SNEGSKA (reference sequence). The CDR3 sequence: CSATRETQYF. In DNA, the CDR3 is TGCAGTGCCACTCGGGAGACCCAGTACTTC.

V usage is TRBV14 and J usage is TRBJ2-3; D is unclear. The CDR3 spans 14 residues. V was pared by 3 bases and J by 6 bases, with 13 bases between. In germline, CDR1 is SGHDN, CDR2 FVKESK. CDR3 bases: TGTGCCAGCAGCCAGGGCCTTACCGCGGATACGCAGTATTTT. It yields the protein CASSQGLTADTQYF.

Only a few counts were recorded for this clone. The chain carries TRBV5-6 and TRBJ2-5, with 8 bases aligning to TRBD1. V shed 0 bases, J shed 2 bases, and the junction held 6 bases outside the gene matches. Germline assignment: CDR1 SGHDT and CDR2 YYEEEE. The CDR3 covers 16 residues. CDR3 loop: CASSLVRGLRQETQYF. CDR3 DNA: TGTGCCAGCAGCTTGGTCAGGGGGCTCCGGCAAGAGACCCAGTACTTC.

CDR3: CATQLDRGRRDTQYF. CDR3 bases: TGTGCAACCCAGCTGGATAGGGGGCGCCGAGATACGCAGTATTTT. The chain combines TRBV7-2 with TRBJ2-3; the match to TRBD1 covers 7 bases. Germline loops: CDR1 SGHTA, CDR2 FQGNSA. This CDR3 has 15 residues.

The rearrangement uses TRBV7-2 and TRBJ2-1; D remains unclear. With 1 base removed from V and 9 bases from J, the gap between germline ends came to 10 bases. Germline V gives CDR1 SGHTA, CDR2 FQGNSA. The CDR3 loop spans 13 amino acids. The CDR3 DNA follows: TGTGCCAGCAGCTTAGGGCAAATGGTTGAGCAGTTCTTC. This gives the protein CASSLGQMVEQFF.

This clone appeared a few times. The rearrangement uses TRBV5-4 and TRBJ1-5; a weak D match, TRBD1 (6 bases). V shed 2 bases and J shed 7 bases, with 10 bases lying between them. Germline lookup yields CDR1 SGHNT and CDR2 YYREEE (reference sequence). CDR3 length: 13 residues. This CDR3 reads CASSLGTSQPQHF. The CDR3 DNA sequence: TGTGCCAGCAGCTTAGGGACATCGCAGCCCCAGCATTTT.

This clone was counted between two and nine times. J is TRBJ2-3 and V is TRBV10-2; tentatively, D is TRBD1 (6 bases). This CDR3 comprises 15 residues. Germline V gene sequence: CDR1 WSHSY, CDR2 SAAADI. The ends were cut back, 2 bases at V and 6 bases at J, with 15 bases in the middle. Here the CDR3 reads CASSEGPGTWDTQYF. CDR3 in DNA: TGCGCCAGCAGTGAGGGGCCCGGGACATGGGATACGCAGTATTTT.

The gene calls are TRBV9 and TRBJ1-5; D call uncertain. CDR1 is SGDLS, CDR2 YYNGEE, per germline. The CDR3 totals 12 residues. The V gene lost 0 bases and the J gene lost 9 bases, with 7 bases spanning the gap. The CDR3: CASSVEEGPQHF. For the CDR3, the DNA is TGTGCCAGCAGCGTAGAGGAGGGGCCCCAGCATTTT.

This clone was seen a handful of times. The chain is built from TRBV9 and TRBJ2-1; 7 nucleotides agree with TRBD1. V shed 3 bases, J shed 0 bases, and the junction held 3 bases outside the gene matches. The V gene's germline CDR1 is SGDLS and CDR2 YYNGEE. There are 15 residues in the CDR3. CDR3: CASSARQGSYNEQFF. CDR3 DNA: TGTGCCAGCAGCGCCAGACAGGGCTCCTACAATGAGCAGTTCTTC.

This clone has more than one count but fewer than ten. V usage is TRBV30 and J usage is TRBJ1-2; D call uncertain. The CDR3 runs 12 residues. The germline CDR1 and CDR2 sequences are GTSNPN and SVGIG (reference sequence). Trimming pared 6 bases from V and 7 bases from J, leaving 15 bases between. The CDR3 spells CACPDGGPGYTF. The CDR3 DNA reads TGTGCCTGCCCCGATGGAGGTCCTGGCTACACCTTC.

J is TRBJ1-1 and V is TRBV2, with TRBD1 matching 7 bases. Trimming took 6 bases from V and 6 from J; bases not matched to a gene: 7. Germline lookup yields CDR1 SNHLY and CDR2 FYNNEI. The CDR3 runs to 13 residues. The CDR3 sequence is CASRPTGDAEAFF. DNA of the CDR3: TGTGCCAGCAGACCCACAGGGGACGCTGAAGCTTTCTTT.

In this sample, this clone turned up a few times. The rearrangement joins TRBV18 to TRBJ2-1, with 10 bases lining up with TRBD2. The CDR3 totals 18 residues. The junction had 8 bases not matched to a gene; V was cut back by 0 bases and J by 3 bases. Germline V gene sequence: CDR1 KGHSH, CDR2 LQKENI. The CDR3 coding sequence is TGTGCCAGCTCACCACCAAGGGAACTAGCGGGATTCTACAATGAGCAGTTCTTC. Protein sequence: CASSPPRELAGFYNEQFF.

The sample holds a few counts of this clone. The rearrangement uses TRBV7-2 and TRBJ1-5; D remains ambiguous. The length of the CDR3 is 15 residues. V gave up 4 bases and J gave up 3 bases, with 13 bases separating them. The germline CDR1 and CDR2 sequences are SGHTA and FQGNSA. CDR3 region: CASSSSGGNNQPQHF. CDR3 nucleotide sequence: TGTGCCAGCAGCTCCTCGGGAGGGAACAATCAGCCCCAGCATTTT.

This sequence joins TRBV7-2 and TRBJ2-3, with D hard to call. CDR1 is SGHTA and CDR2 is FQGNSA in the germline V gene. Trimming stripped 3 bases from V and 2 bases from J, with 3 bases between. The CDR3 contains 12 residues. The CDR3 region is CASSFFTDTQYF. The CDR3 nucleotides read TGTGCCAGCAGCTTCTTCACAGATACGCAGTATTTT.

The chain combines TRBV29-1 with TRBJ2-2; D might be TRBD2 (6 bases). V was clipped by 7 bases and J by 6 bases, with 18 bases between them. Looked up from germline, CDR1 is SQVTM and CDR2 is ANQGSEA. The CDR3 contains 14 residues. The CDR3 loop is CSGGVGTEAGELFF. The CDR3 DNA reads as TGCAGCGGGGGGGTTGGGACTGAGGCCGGGGAGCTGTTTTTT.